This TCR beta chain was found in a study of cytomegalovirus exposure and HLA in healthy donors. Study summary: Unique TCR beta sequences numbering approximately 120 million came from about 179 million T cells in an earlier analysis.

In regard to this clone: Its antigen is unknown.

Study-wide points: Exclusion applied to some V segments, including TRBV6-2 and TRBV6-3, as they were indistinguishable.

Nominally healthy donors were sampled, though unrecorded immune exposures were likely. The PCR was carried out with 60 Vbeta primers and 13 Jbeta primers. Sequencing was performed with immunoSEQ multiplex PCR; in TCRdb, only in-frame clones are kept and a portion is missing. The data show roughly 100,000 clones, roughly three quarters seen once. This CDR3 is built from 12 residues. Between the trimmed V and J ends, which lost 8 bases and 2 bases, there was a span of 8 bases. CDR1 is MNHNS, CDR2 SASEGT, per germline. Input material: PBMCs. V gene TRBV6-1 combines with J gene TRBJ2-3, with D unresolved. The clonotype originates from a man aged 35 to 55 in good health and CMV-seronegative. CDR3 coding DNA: TGTGCCAGCCGACAAGACACAGATACGCAGTATTTT. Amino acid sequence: CASRQDTDTQYF.